These T cell receptor beta chains were read from a single sample in a study of Ad26.COV2.S vaccination and SARS-CoV-2 variants. Clones were read by immunoSEQ multiplex PCR, and TCRdb kept only the in-frame ones, dropping some. The sample includes under 550,000 clones, 85% to 90% of them seen just once. The sequences come from peripheral blood, collected in a trial of Ad26.COV2.S vaccine versus placebo. The origin of the receptors is a person between 18 and 65 years old who received the Ad26.COV2.S COVID-19 vaccine or a placebo. Each CDR3 is given with its conserved first and last residue. The D gene is left open where the match is weak. A clone size is listed for some rows: how often the clone was seen (once, few, many), or a class if it is expanded.

J gene: TRBJ1-6; clone size: .; V gene: TRBV2; D gene: .; CDR3 DNA: TGTGCCAGCAGCGACCGATCAGGGCGAAATTCACCCCTCCACTTT; CDR3 protein: CASSDRSGRNSPLHF
J gene: TRBJ1-1; clone size: once; V gene: TRBV21-1; D gene: .; CDR3 DNA: TGTGCCAGGGGGGGGACTGAAGCTTTCTTT; CDR3 protein: CARGGTEAFF
J gene: TRBJ2-2; clone size: .; V gene: TRBV5-1; D gene: TRBD1; CDR3 DNA: TGCGCCAGCAGCCTTCAGCCGGGACAGGGAGGACCCGGGGAGCTGTTTTTT; CDR3 protein: CASSLQPGQGGPGELFF
J gene: TRBJ1-3; clone size: .; V gene: TRBV30; D gene: .; CDR3 DNA: TGTGCCTGGAGTGTAATTCGGAATTCCATATATTTT; CDR3 protein: CAWSVIRNSIYF
J gene: TRBJ2-7; clone size: .; V gene: TRBV7-2; D gene: .; CDR3 DNA: TGTGCCAGCAGCTTAAGCACAGGAATCTCCTACGAGCAGTACTTC; CDR3 protein: CASSLSTGISYEQYF
J gene: TRBJ1-2; clone size: .; V gene: TRBV7-9; D gene: .; CDR3 DNA: TGTGCCAGCAGCTTAGCTCCGGCCGGATCCCCTAACTATGGCTACACCTTC; CDR3 protein: CASSLAPAGSPNYGYTF
J gene: TRBJ2-3; clone size: .; V gene: TRBV19; D gene: TRBD1; CDR3 DNA: TGTGCCAGTACTGCACAGGGGGCAGGACAAGATACGCAGTATTTT; CDR3 protein: CASTAQGAGQDTQYF
J gene: TRBJ2-1; clone size: once; V gene: TRBV13; D gene: .; CDR3 DNA: TGTGCCAGCAGCTTAGGGGGTAGAGGTGGTGAGCAGTTCTTC; CDR3 protein: CASSLGGRGGEQFF
J gene: TRBJ2-1; clone size: .; V gene: TRBV6-6; D gene: .; CDR3 DNA: TGTGCCAGCAGTTACCGGGACAAAGGGAATGAGCAGTTCTTC; CDR3 protein: CASSYRDKGNEQFF
J gene: TRBJ2-7; clone size: .; V gene: TRBV5-8; D gene: .; CDR3 DNA: TGTGCCAGCAGCCTCGACAGGTACTTCTCCTACGAGCAGTACTTC; CDR3 protein: CASSLDRYFSYEQYF
J gene: TRBJ2-7; clone size: .; V gene: TRBV4-3; D gene: .; CDR3 DNA: TGCGCCAGCAGCCAAGATCGTGGGTTCTACGAGCAGTACTTC; CDR3 protein: CASSQDRGFYEQYF
J gene: TRBJ2-1; clone size: .; V gene: TRBV5-1; D gene: .; CDR3 DNA: TGCGCCAGCAGCTTGTTAGGTTCGTGGTACAATGAGCAGTTCTTC; CDR3 protein: CASSLLGSWYNEQFF
J gene: TRBJ2-2; clone size: .; V gene: TRBV11-2; D gene: .; CDR3 DNA: TGTGCCAGCAGCTTAAACAGGGCCCCGAACACCGGGGAGCTGTTTTTT; CDR3 protein: CASSLNRAPNTGELFF
J gene: TRBJ2-5; clone size: .; V gene: TRBV15; D gene: .; CDR3 DNA: TGTGCCACCAGCCAAACCCCAAACACGCAAGAGACCCAGTACTTC; CDR3 protein: CATSQTPNTQETQYF
J gene: TRBJ1-2; clone size: .; V gene: TRBV5-4; D gene: .; CDR3 DNA: TGTGCCAGCAGCGAAAATCCCGGGGCCGCAGCTAACTATGGCTACACCTTC; CDR3 protein: CASSENPGAAANYGYTF
J gene: TRBJ2-3; clone size: .; V gene: TRBV19; D gene: .; CDR3 DNA: TGTGCCAGTGGGGGGGCCAGCACAGATACGCAGTATTTT; CDR3 protein: CASGGASTDTQYF
J gene: TRBJ2-7; clone size: .; V gene: TRBV5-1; D gene: TRBD1; CDR3 DNA: TGCGCCAGCAGCTTGGGGGACAGGGCCCACGAGCAGTACTTC; CDR3 protein: CASSLGDRAHEQYF
J gene: TRBJ1-4; clone size: .; V gene: TRBV3-1/TRBV3-2; D gene: .; CDR3 DNA: TGTGCCAGCAGCCAATATGACTTGGGGGGAGCTGAAAAACTGTTTTTT; CDR3 protein: CASSQYDLGGAEKLFF
J gene: TRBJ2-6; clone size: .; V gene: TRBV7-8; D gene: .; CDR3 DNA: TGTGCCAGCAGCTTAGAAAGGACACGCACCGATCCACATGCTGGGGCCAACGTCCTGACTTTC; CDR3 protein: CASSLERTRTDPHAGANVLTF
J gene: TRBJ1-2; clone size: .; V gene: TRBV4-3; D gene: .; CDR3 DNA: TGCGCCAGCAGCCAAGATAGAGACAGGTACTATGGCTACACCTTC; CDR3 protein: CASSQDRDRYYGYTF
J gene: TRBJ2-1; clone size: .; V gene: TRBV5-1; D gene: TRBD2; CDR3 DNA: TGCGCCAGCAGCTTAGAACTAGCGGGGGATACGGTGCAGTTCTTC; CDR3 protein: CASSLELAGDTVQFF
J gene: TRBJ1-6; clone size: .; V gene: TRBV5-8; D gene: TRBD1; CDR3 DNA: TGTGCCAGCAGCTTGTGGACAGGCGGTTCACCCCTCCACTTT; CDR3 protein: CASSLWTGGSPLHF
J gene: TRBJ1-1; clone size: .; V gene: TRBV6-5; D gene: .; CDR3 DNA: TGTGCCAGCCTCCCCGCAGGGGTGAACACTGAAGCTTTCTTT; CDR3 protein: CASLPAGVNTEAFF
J gene: TRBJ1-4; clone size: .; V gene: TRBV9; D gene: .; CDR3 DNA: TGTGCCAGCAGCGTTTCTTCGGGGCTCGTTAATGAAAAACTGTTTTTT; CDR3 protein: CASSVSSGLVNEKLFF
J gene: TRBJ2-1; clone size: .; V gene: TRBV9; D gene: TRBD1; CDR3 DNA: TGTGCCAGCAGCGTAGGGGGACAGGGCAGGAACAATGAGCAGTTCTTC; CDR3 protein: CASSVGGQGRNNEQFF
J gene: TRBJ1-4; clone size: .; V gene: TRBV2; D gene: .; CDR3 DNA: TGTGCCAGCAGACCCAGGGTGAATAATGAAAAACTGTTTTTT; CDR3 protein: CASRPRVNNEKLFF
J gene: TRBJ1-2; clone size: .; V gene: TRBV18; D gene: .; CDR3 DNA: TGTGCCAGCTCACCAGGACAAGACTATGGCTACACCTTC; CDR3 protein: CASSPGQDYGYTF
J gene: TRBJ1-6; clone size: few; V gene: TRBV28; D gene: TRBD1; CDR3 DNA: TGTGCCAGCAGTTTTCCAGGGGGACTCAATTCACCCCTCCACTTT; CDR3 protein: CASSFPGGLNSPLHF
J gene: TRBJ2-7; clone size: .; V gene: TRBV19; D gene: TRBD1; CDR3 DNA: TGTGCCAGTAGTATAGAGGTGACAGGGGACCATTACGAGCAGTACTTC; CDR3 protein: CASSIEVTGDHYEQYF
J gene: TRBJ2-7; clone size: .; V gene: TRBV7-9; D gene: .; CDR3 DNA: TGTGCCAGCAGCGTATTCGGGACCGGAGCTTACGAGCAGTACTTC; CDR3 protein: CASSVFGTGAYEQYF
J gene: TRBJ1-2; clone size: once; V gene: TRBV24-1; D gene: .; CDR3 DNA: TGTGCCACCAGTGGCGCTGTTAGTACCAGGACCTATGGCTACACCTTC; CDR3 protein: CATSGAVSTRTYGYTF
J gene: TRBJ2-5; clone size: .; V gene: TRBV3-1/TRBV3-2; D gene: .; CDR3 DNA: TGTGCCAGCAGCCGGAGGGAGACCCAGTACTTC; CDR3 protein: CASSRRETQYF
J gene: TRBJ2-5; clone size: .; V gene: TRBV6-2/TRBV6-3; D gene: TRBD1; CDR3 DNA: TGTGCCAGCAGTCCACTCGGGGACAGGGGGCGCCTAGAGACCCAGTACTTC; CDR3 protein: CASSPLGDRGRLETQYF
J gene: TRBJ2-3; clone size: .; V gene: TRBV23-1; D gene: .; CDR3 DNA: TGCGCCAGCAGTCCGAAATTCCGGGACCTTATGCAGGCACCTCCAGCCAGCACAGATACGCAGTATTTT; CDR3 protein: CASSPKFRDLMQAPPASTDTQYF
J gene: TRBJ1-1; clone size: .; V gene: TRBV4-1; D gene: .; CDR3 DNA: TGCGCCAGCAGCCAAGAAAGGGACACTGAAGCTTTCTTT; CDR3 protein: CASSQERDTEAFF
J gene: TRBJ2-7; clone size: .; V gene: TRBV13; D gene: .; CDR3 DNA: TGTGCCAGCAGCCCGGCCGGGGGCGATATGGAGCAGTACTTC; CDR3 protein: CASSPAGGDMEQYF
J gene: TRBJ2-7; clone size: .; V gene: TRBV18; D gene: TRBD2; CDR3 DNA: TGTGCCAGCTCACTTCTTCCCCATGGCGGGGGGACCTCCTACGAGCAGTACTTC; CDR3 protein: CASSLLPHGGGTSYEQYF
J gene: TRBJ1-3; clone size: .; V gene: TRBV19; D gene: .; CDR3 DNA: TGTGCCAGTAGTATAAGACAGGCGACGGGAGGAAACACCATATATTTT; CDR3 protein: CASSIRQATGGNTIYF
J gene: TRBJ1-5; clone size: once; V gene: TRBV28; D gene: .; CDR3 DNA: TGTGCCAGCAGTGGGGGGGGCGCAGGTCAGCCCCAGCATTTT; CDR3 protein: CASSGGGAGQPQHF
J gene: TRBJ2-7; clone size: .; V gene: TRBV7-2; D gene: .; CDR3 DNA: TGTGCCAGCAGCTTAGCGATGGGGGGCAACGAGCAGTACTTC; CDR3 protein: CASSLAMGGNEQYF
J gene: TRBJ1-4; clone size: .; V gene: TRBV5-8; D gene: .; CDR3 DNA: TGTGCCAGCAGCTTGGATGGGACGACTGAAAAACTGTTTTTT; CDR3 protein: CASSLDGTTEKLFF
J gene: TRBJ2-3; clone size: .; V gene: TRBV4-3; D gene: .; CDR3 DNA: TGCGCCAGCAGCCAAGATAGGGGCCTGCGATATAGCACAGATACGCAGTATTTT; CDR3 protein: CASSQDRGLRYSTDTQYF
J gene: TRBJ2-7; clone size: .; V gene: TRBV11-2; D gene: .; CDR3 DNA: TGTGCCAGCAGCTTTTGGGCCGCTCCCTACGAGCAGTACTTC; CDR3 protein: CASSFWAAPYEQYF
J gene: TRBJ1-5; clone size: once; V gene: TRBV9; D gene: TRBD1; CDR3 DNA: TGTGCCAGCAGCGTCGGACAGGACAATCAGCCCCAGCATTTT; CDR3 protein: CASSVGQDNQPQHF
J gene: TRBJ2-7; clone size: .; V gene: TRBV6-5; D gene: TRBD2; CDR3 DNA: TGTGCCAGCAAAGGGGGACTAGCGTTATACGAGCAGTACTTC; CDR3 protein: CASKGGLALYEQYF
J gene: TRBJ2-3; clone size: .; V gene: TRBV28; D gene: TRBD1; CDR3 DNA: TGTGCCAGCAGTTGGGGGACAGGGGTCACAGATACGCAGTATTTT; CDR3 protein: CASSWGTGVTDTQYF
J gene: TRBJ2-3; clone size: .; V gene: TRBV6-6; D gene: .; CDR3 DNA: TGTGCCAGCAATGGATTTAGCACAGATACGCAGTATTTT; CDR3 protein: CASNGFSTDTQYF
J gene: TRBJ2-5; clone size: .; V gene: TRBV5-1; D gene: TRBD2; CDR3 DNA: TGCGCCAGCAGTACTCTAGCGGAGGAGACCCAGTACTTC; CDR3 protein: CASSTLAEETQYF
J gene: TRBJ2-1; clone size: .; V gene: TRBV10-3; D gene: .; CDR3 DNA: TGTGCCATCAGTGAGTCGGAGAGCTCCTACAATGAGCAGTTCTTC; CDR3 protein: CAISESESSYNEQFF
J gene: TRBJ1-5; clone size: .; V gene: TRBV28; D gene: .; CDR3 DNA: TGTGCCAGCATCGCCGGGGGTGACGGACAGCCCCAGCATTTT; CDR3 protein: CASIAGGDGQPQHF
J gene: TRBJ1-5; clone size: .; V gene: TRBV19; D gene: TRBD1; CDR3 DNA: TGTGCCAGTACCCCGACAGGGTATAGCAATCAGCCCCAGCATTTT; CDR3 protein: CASTPTGYSNQPQHF
J gene: TRBJ2-1; clone size: .; V gene: TRBV4-2; D gene: .; CDR3 DNA: TGTGCCAGCAGCCGAGGGGCTGATGAGCAGTTCTTC; CDR3 protein: CASSRGADEQFF
J gene: TRBJ2-2; clone size: .; V gene: TRBV6-4; D gene: .; CDR3 DNA: TGTGCCAGCAGCGAAGGGCGATTTGCCGGGGAGCTGTTTTTT; CDR3 protein: CASSEGRFAGELFF
J gene: TRBJ2-1; clone size: .; V gene: TRBV5-1; D gene: TRBD1; CDR3 DNA: TGCGCCAGCAGGGTCTCCGGGACAGGGCTGGGTAACAATGAGCAGTTCTTC; CDR3 protein: CASRVSGTGLGNNEQFF
J gene: TRBJ1-1; clone size: .; V gene: TRBV27; D gene: TRBD1; CDR3 DNA: TGTGCCAGCAGTATGACAGGGGCACTATTAAACACTGAAGCTTTCTTT; CDR3 protein: CASSMTGALLNTEAFF
J gene: TRBJ2-7; clone size: .; V gene: TRBV5-1; D gene: .; CDR3 DNA: TGCGCCAGCAGCGTCGGCGGCATGCACGGAACCTACGAGCAGTACTTC; CDR3 protein: CASSVGGMHGTYEQYF
J gene: TRBJ1-2; clone size: .; V gene: TRBV19; D gene: .; CDR3 DNA: TGTGCCAGTAGTAGAGACAGAATCTATGGCTACACCTTC; CDR3 protein: CASSRDRIYGYTF
J gene: TRBJ2-6; clone size: .; V gene: TRBV12-3/TRBV12-4; D gene: .; CDR3 DNA: TGTGCCAGCAGCTTTTACGGGGCCAACGTCCTGACTTTC; CDR3 protein: CASSFYGANVLTF
J gene: TRBJ2-5; clone size: .; V gene: TRBV15; D gene: .; CDR3 DNA: TGTGCCACCAGCAGAGCCAGAGGGGTACAAGAGACCCAGTACTTC; CDR3 protein: CATSRARGVQETQYF